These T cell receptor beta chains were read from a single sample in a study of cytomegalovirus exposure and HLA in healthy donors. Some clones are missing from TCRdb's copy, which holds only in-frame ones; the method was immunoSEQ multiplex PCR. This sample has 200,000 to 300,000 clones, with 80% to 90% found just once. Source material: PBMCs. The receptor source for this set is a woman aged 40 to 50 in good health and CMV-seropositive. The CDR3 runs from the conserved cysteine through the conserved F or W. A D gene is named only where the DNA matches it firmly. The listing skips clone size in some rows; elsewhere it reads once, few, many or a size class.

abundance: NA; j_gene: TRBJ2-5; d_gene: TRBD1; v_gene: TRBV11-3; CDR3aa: CASTPDRAQETQYF; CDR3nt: TGTGCCAGCACCCCCGACAGGGCTCAAGAGACCCAGTACTTC
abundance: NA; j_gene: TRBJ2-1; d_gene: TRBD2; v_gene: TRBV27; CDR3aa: CASSLKGTSGSQGNEQFF; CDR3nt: TGTGCCAGCAGTTTAAAAGGGACTAGCGGGAGTCAAGGGAATGAGCAGTTCTTC
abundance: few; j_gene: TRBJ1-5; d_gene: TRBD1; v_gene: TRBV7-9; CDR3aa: CASSKDRGARQPQHF; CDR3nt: TGTGCCAGCAGTAAGGACAGGGGCGCCAGGCAGCCCCAGCATTTT
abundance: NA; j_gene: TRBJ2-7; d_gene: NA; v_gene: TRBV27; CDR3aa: CASSLSQAGEQYF; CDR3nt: TGTGCCAGCAGTTTATCTCAGGCCGGCGAGCAGTACTTC
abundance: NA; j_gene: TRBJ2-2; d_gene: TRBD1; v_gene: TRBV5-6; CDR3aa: CASSPGTGRDGELFF; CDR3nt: TGTGCCAGCAGCCCAGGGACAGGGAGGGACGGGGAGCTGTTTTTT
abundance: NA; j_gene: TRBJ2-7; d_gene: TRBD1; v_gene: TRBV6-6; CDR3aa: CASRETGGMGEQYF; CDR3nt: TGTGCCAGCAGGGAGACAGGGGGCATGGGCGAGCAGTACTTC
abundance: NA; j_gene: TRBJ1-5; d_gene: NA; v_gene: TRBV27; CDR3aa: CASSLRGGVEPQHF; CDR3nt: TGTGCCAGCAGTTTAAGGGGGGGCGTTGAGCCCCAGCATTTT
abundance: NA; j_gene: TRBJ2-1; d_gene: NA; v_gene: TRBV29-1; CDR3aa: CSVGSGYNEQFF; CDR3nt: TGCAGCGTGGGGAGCGGGTACAATGAGCAGTTCTTC
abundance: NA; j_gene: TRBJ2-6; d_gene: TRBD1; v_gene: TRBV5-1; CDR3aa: CASSLEAGGYSGANVLTF; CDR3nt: TGCGCCAGCAGCTTGGAGGCAGGGGGCTATTCTGGGGCCAACGTCCTGACTTTC
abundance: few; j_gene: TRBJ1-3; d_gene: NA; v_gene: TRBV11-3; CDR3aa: CASSLDGAAGNTIYF; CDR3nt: TGTGCCAGCAGCTTAGACGGTGCGGCTGGAAACACCATATATTTT
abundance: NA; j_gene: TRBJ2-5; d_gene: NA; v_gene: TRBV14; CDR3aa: CASSQEQGRLWETQYF; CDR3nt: TGTGCCAGCAGCCAAGAGCAGGGAAGGCTTTGGGAGACCCAGTACTTC
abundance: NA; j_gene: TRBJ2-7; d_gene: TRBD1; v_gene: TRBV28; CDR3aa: CASSPIQGAQTSYEQYF; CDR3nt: TGTGCCAGCAGTCCAATACAGGGGGCGCAGACGTCCTACGAGCAGTACTTC
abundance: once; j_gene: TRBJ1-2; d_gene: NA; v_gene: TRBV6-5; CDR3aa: CASSLQGYGYTF; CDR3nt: TGTGCCAGCAGTCTACAGGGTTATGGCTACACCTTC
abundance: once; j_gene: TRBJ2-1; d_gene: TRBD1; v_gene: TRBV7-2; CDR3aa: CASSIRQGPYNEQFF; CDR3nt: TGTGCCAGCAGCATCCGACAGGGCCCCTACAATGAGCAGTTCTTC
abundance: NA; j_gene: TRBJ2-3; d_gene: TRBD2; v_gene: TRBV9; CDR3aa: CASSRGGALSTDTQYF; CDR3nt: TGTGCCAGCAGCCGGGGGGGGGCCCTTTCCACAGATACGCAGTATTTT
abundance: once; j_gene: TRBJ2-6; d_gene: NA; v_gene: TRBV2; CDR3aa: CASRHQTAPIVLTF; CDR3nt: TGTGCCAGCAGGCACCAGACAGCTCCCATCGTCCTGACTTTC
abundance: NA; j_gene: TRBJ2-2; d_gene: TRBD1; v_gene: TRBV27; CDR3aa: CASSPGQGYGELFF; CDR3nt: TGTGCCAGCAGTCCGGGACAGGGCTACGGGGAGCTGTTTTTT
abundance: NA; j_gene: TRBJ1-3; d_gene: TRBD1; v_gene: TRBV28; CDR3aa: CASSRDRRGNTIYF; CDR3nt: TGTGCCAGCAGCAGGGACAGAAGAGGAAACACCATATATTTT
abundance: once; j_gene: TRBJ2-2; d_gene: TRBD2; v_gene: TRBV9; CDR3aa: CASSVLPVAGGNTGELFF; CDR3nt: TGTGCCAGCAGCGTACTCCCGGTGGCGGGAGGGAACACCGGGGAGCTGTTTTTT
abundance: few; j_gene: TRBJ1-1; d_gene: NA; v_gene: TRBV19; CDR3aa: CASSTRTDTEAFF; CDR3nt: TGTGCCAGTAGTACCCGGACAGACACTGAAGCTTTCTTT
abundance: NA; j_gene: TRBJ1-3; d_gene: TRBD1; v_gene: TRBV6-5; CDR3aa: CASSYEGTGGGNTIYF; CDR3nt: TGTGCCAGCAGTTATGAGGGAACAGGGGGTGGAAACACCATATATTTT
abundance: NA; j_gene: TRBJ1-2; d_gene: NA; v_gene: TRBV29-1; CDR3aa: CSVGGGGTGYTF; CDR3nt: TGCAGCGTTGGTGGGGGGGGGACAGGCTACACCTTC
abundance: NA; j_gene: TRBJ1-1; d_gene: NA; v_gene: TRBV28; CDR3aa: CASRTGWVSGAFF; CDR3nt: TGTGCCAGCAGAACTGGGTGGGTCTCGGGAGCTTTCTTT
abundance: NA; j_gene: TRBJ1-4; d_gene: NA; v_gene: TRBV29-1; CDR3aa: CSAKSGPGEKLFF; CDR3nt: TGCAGCGCCAAGTCGGGCCCGGGAGAAAAACTGTTTTTT
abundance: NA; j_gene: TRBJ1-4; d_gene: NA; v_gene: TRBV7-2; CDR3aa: CASSLRWAANEKLFF; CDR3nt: TGTGCCAGCAGCCTACGATGGGCCGCTAATGAAAAACTGTTTTTT
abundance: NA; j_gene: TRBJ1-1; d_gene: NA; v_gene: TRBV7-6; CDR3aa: CASSLRGWDTEAFF; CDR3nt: TGTGCCAGCAGCTTAAGAGGATGGGACACTGAAGCTTTCTTT
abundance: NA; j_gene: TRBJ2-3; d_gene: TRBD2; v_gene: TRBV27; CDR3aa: CASRLAGVVTQYF; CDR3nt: TGTGCCAGCAGATTAGCGGGAGTTGTTACGCAGTATTTT
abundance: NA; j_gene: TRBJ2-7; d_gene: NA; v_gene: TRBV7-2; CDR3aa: CASSLGLTNSYEQYF; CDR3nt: TGTGCCAGCAGCCTCGGACTAACCAATTCCTACGAGCAGTACTTC
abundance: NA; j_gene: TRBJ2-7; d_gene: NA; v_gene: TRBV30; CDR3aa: CAWRQPAGAYEQYF; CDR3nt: TGTGCCTGGAGACAACCGGCAGGGGCCTACGAGCAGTACTTC
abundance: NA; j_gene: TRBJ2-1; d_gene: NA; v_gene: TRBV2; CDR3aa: CASSETAGEWNEQFF; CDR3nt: TGTGCCAGCAGTGAAACGGCAGGGGAGTGGAATGAGCAGTTCTTC
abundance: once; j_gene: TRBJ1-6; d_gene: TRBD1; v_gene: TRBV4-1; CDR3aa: CASSQDPTGASPLHF; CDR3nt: TGCGCCAGCAGCCAAGATCCCACAGGGGCATCACCCCTCCACTTT
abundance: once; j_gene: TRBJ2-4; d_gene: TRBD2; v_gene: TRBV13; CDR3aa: CASSLAGGGGAKNIQYF; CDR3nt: TGTGCCAGCAGCTTAGCGGGGGGTGGCGGAGCCAAAAACATTCAGTACTTC
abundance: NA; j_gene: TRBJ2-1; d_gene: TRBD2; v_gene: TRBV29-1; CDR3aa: CSVDTSGSGYNEQFF; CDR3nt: TGCAGCGTCGACACTAGCGGGAGTGGCTACAATGAGCAGTTCTTC
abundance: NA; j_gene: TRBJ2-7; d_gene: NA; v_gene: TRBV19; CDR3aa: CASSIGTYEQYF; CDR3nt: TGTGCCAGTAGTATCGGGACATACGAGCAGTACTTC
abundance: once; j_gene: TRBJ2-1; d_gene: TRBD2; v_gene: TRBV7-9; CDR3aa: CASSSGGGGEQFF; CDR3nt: TGTGCCAGCAGCTCGGGAGGGGGAGGCGAGCAGTTCTTC
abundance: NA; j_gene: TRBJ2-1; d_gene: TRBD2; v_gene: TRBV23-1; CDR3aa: CASMGLAHNEQFF; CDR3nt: TGCGCCAGCATGGGACTAGCTCACAATGAGCAGTTCTTC
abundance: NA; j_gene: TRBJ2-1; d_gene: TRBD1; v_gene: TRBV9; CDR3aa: CASSPDPDRVNEQFF; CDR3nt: TGTGCCAGCAGCCCCGACCCGGACAGGGTGAATGAGCAGTTCTTC
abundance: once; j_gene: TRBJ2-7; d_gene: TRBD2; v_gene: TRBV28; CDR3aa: CASSSPPGLPYYEQYF; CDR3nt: TGTGCCAGCAGTTCACCTCCGGGACTACCTTACTACGAGCAGTACTTC
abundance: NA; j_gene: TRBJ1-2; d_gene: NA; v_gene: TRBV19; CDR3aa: CASSIGGYSGYRQYGYTF; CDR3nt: TGTGCCAGTAGTATAGGGGGTTATTCAGGGTACCGTCAATATGGCTACACCTTC
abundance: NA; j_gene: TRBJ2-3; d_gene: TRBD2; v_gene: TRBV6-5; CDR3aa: CASSYQAGERTDTQYF; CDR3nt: TGTGCCAGCAGTTACCAAGCGGGAGAGAGAACAGATACGCAGTATTTT
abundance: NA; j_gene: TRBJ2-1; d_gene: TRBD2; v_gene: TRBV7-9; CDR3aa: CSSSQGLASSYNEQFF; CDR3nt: TGTTCCAGCAGCCAGGGACTAGCGTCCTCCTACAATGAGCAGTTCTTC
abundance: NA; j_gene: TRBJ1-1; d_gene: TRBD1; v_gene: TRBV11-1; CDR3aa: CASSFAGTGEAFF; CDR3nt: TGTGCCAGCAGCTTCGCCGGGACAGGGGAAGCTTTCTTT
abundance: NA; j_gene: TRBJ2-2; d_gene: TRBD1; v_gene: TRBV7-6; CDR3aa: CASSLRDRGTGELFF; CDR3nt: TGTGCCAGCAGCTTGCGGGACAGGGGTACCGGGGAGCTGTTTTTT
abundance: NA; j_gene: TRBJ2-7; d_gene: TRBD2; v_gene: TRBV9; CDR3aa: CASSVSPSGSAYEQYF; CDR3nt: TGTGCCAGCAGCGTATCGCCTAGCGGGTCCGCCTACGAGCAGTACTTC
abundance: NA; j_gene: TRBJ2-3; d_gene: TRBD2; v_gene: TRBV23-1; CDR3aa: CASSQSWLGGQPSGRARRTDTQYF; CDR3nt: TGCGCCAGCAGTCAATCGTGGTTGGGGGGACAGCCTAGCGGGAGGGCCAGGCGGACAGATACGCAGTATTTT
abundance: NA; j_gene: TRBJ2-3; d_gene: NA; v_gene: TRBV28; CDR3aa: CASSLGVAGGPTDTQYF; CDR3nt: TGTGCCAGCAGTTTAGGGGTCGCGGGCGGGCCCACAGATACGCAGTATTTT
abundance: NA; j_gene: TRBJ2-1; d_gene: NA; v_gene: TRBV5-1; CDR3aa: CASSLGGRGYNEQFF; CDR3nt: TGCGCCAGCAGCTTGGGCGGAAGGGGTTACAATGAGCAGTTCTTC
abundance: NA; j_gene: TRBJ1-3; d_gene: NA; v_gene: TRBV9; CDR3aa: CASRETPASGNTIYF; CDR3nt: TGTGCCAGCAGAGAGACACCCGCCTCTGGAAACACCATATATTTT
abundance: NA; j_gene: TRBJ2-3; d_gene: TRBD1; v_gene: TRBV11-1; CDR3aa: CASSLRDRGSTDTQYF; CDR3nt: TGTGCCAGCAGCTTGCGGGACAGGGGTAGCACAGATACGCAGTATTTT
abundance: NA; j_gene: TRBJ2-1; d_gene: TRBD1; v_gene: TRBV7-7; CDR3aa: CASSLYHGTGVDNEQFF; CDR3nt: TGTGCTAGCAGCTTATATCATGGGACAGGGGTCGACAATGAGCAGTTCTTC
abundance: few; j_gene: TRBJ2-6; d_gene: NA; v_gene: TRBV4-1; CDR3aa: CASSQESLSGANVLTF; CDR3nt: TGCGCCAGCAGCCAAGAGAGTCTATCTGGGGCCAACGTCCTGACTTTC
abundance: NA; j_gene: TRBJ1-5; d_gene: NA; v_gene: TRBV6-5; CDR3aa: CASRRDTNQPQHF; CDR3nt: TGTGCCAGCAGACGGGACACCAATCAGCCCCAGCATTTT
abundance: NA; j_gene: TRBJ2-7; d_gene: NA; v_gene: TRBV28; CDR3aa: CASSLGRVYEQYF; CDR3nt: TGTGCCAGCAGTTTAGGCAGGGTTTACGAGCAGTACTTC
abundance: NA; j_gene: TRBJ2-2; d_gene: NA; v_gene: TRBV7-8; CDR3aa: CASSLFGVLGELFF; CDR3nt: TGTGCCAGCAGCCTTTTCGGGGTACTCGGGGAGCTGTTTTTT